This T cell receptor (beta chain) was recorded in a study of OX40 agonist ivuxolimab in advanced cancers. This CDR3 comprises 14 residues. The V gene's germline CDR1 is MRHNA and CDR2 SNTAGT. V lost 6 bases, J lost 8 bases, and 8 bases stayed unmatched. Using immunoSEQ multiplex PCR, the repertoire was profiled, and TCRdb retains in-frame clones only, with some absent. The sample consists of 74,000 or so clones, approximately 85% of them appearing once. The source is an adult with an advanced solid tumor such as melanoma, head and neck, liver or kidney cancer. This chain connects TRBV6-4 to TRBJ2-2; 8 bases line up with TRBD2. Sequencing was performed on CD4+ or CD8+ T cells sorted from blood, taken in a trial of the OX40 agonist ivuxolimab. The CDR3 nucleotides are TGTGCCAGCAGCCGGGAGGGCCTATCAGGGGAGCTGTTTTTT. Translated, it gives CASSREGLSGELFF.